These 17 T cell receptor beta chains came from one sample sequenced in a study of breast tumors, draining lymph nodes, adjacent tissues. TCRdb analysed the multiplex PCR reads with MiXCR anew, one entry per CDR3 protein. This table holds approximately 13,000 distinct CDR3 sequences, 40% to 55% found once. The sequencing input was tumor-adjacent breast tissue. The receptor source for this set is a female donor with breast cancer. Some clones in this sample may be carry-over from other donors' samples.

The chain uses TRBV7-9 and TRBJ2-3; 13 bases line up with TRBD2. The V segment lost 5 bases and the J segment 4 bases; nucleotides outside the gene matches: 6. CDR1 is SEHNR and CDR2 is FQNEAQ in the germline V gene (reference sequence). The CDR3 extends over 16 amino acids. The CDR3 reads CASSTRTSGRPDTQYF. Written as DNA, the CDR3 is TGTGCCAGCAGCACCCGGACTAGCGGGAGACCAGATACGCAGTATTTT.

This clonotype is deemed medium-sized. V is TRBV20-1 and J is TRBJ1-2, with 7 bases aligning to TRBD1. Germline V gene data show CDR1 as DFQATT and CDR2 as SNEGSKA (reference sequence). Trimming at V came to 4 bases and at J to 0 bases, leaving 5 bases not matched to a gene. The CDR3 totals 14 residues. CDR3 sequence: CSATRGPPNYGYTF. The CDR3 DNA sequence: TGCAGTGCTACGAGGGGGCCCCCTAACTATGGCTACACCTTC.

CDR3 protein: CSARSRGLKNNEQFF. The CDR3 DNA sequence: TGCAGTGCTAGATCGAGGGGGCTAAAAAACAATGAGCAGTTCTTC. This sequence joins TRBV20-1 and TRBJ2-1; 7 nucleotides line up with TRBD1. In germline, CDR1 is DFQATT, CDR2 SNEGSKA (reference sequence). This CDR3 has 15 residues. V shed 2 bases, J shed 5 bases, and the junction held 9 bases outside the gene matches.

This clonotype showed up just a few times. J is TRBJ2-3 and V is TRBV5-4, with 7 bases that match TRBD1. The CDR3 has 15 amino acids. The ends lost 0 bases at V and 3 bases at J; junction bases unmatched: 4. Germline V gives CDR1 SGHNT, CDR2 YYREEE (reference sequence). This chain's CDR3 is CASSLAGTVTDTQYF. In DNA, the CDR3 is TGTGCCAGCAGCTTGGCCGGGACAGTGACAGATACGCAGTATTTT.

This clonotype was found many times. A read error is possible here, since a much larger clone lies one base away. V is TRBV12-3 or TRBV12-4 and J is TRBJ2-7, with 9 bases that match TRBD1. The J segment lost 4 bases and the V segment lost 3 bases, leaving 4 bases of the junction unmatched. The CDR3 is made up of 14 amino acids. The CDR3 nucleotides read TGTGCCAGCAGTTTCGTGGGACAGGGTTACGAGCAGTACTTC. This codes for CASSFVGQGYEQYF.

This clonotype was found a few times. The chain joins TRBV25-1 to TRBJ1-3; D is perhaps TRBD1 (5 bases). The CDR3 runs 17 residues. V was pared by 0 bases and J by 2 bases, with 14 bases between. The germline CDR1 and CDR2 sequences are MGHDK and SYGVNS. The CDR3 loop is CASSEYLGRGAGNTIYF. As DNA, the CDR3 is TGTGCCAGCAGTGAATACCTTGGAAGGGGAGCTGGAAACACCATATATTTT.

V is TRBV4-1 and J is TRBJ1-5; unclear D gene. Per the germline V gene, CDR1 is MGHRA and CDR2 is YSYEKL. The ends were cut back, 0 bases at V and 0 bases at J, with 9 bases in the middle. CDR3 length: 16 amino acids. CDR3 nucleotide sequence: TGCGCCAGCAGCCAAGATGTGGCGGATAGCAATCAGCCCCAGCATTTT. It encodes CASSQDVADSNQPQHF.

In this sample, this clonotype is medium-sized. CDR3 loop: CATSDGTSGRSYEQYF. The CDR3 DNA is TGTGCCACCAGTGACGGGACTAGCGGGAGATCCTACGAGCAGTACTTC. The chain is built from TRBV24-1 and TRBJ2-7, with TRBD2 matching over 14 bases. The V and J ends lost 4 bases and 1 base, in that order; junction bases with no gene match: 2. Per germline, CDR1 KGHDR and CDR2 SFDVKD. This CDR3 is built from 16 residues.

This clonotype is labeled as medium-sized. The chain uses TRBV20-1 and TRBJ1-6; 8 nucleotides agree with TRBD1. The CDR3 extends over 18 amino acids. Germline assignment: CDR1 DFQATT and CDR2 SNEGSKA (reference sequence). The junction had 21 bases not matched to a gene; V was cut back by 1 base and J by 13 bases. CDR3 in amino acids: CSARAEGEGTGKIFPLHF. CDR3 coding DNA: TGCAGTGCTAGAGCGGAGGGCGAAGGGACAGGCAAAATTTTCCCCCTCCACTTT.

The chain combines TRBV20-1 with TRBJ2-1, with 9 bases that match TRBD2. The CDR3 is 14 amino acids. Germline V gives CDR1 DFQATT, CDR2 SNEGSKA (reference sequence). V lost 6 bases and J lost 1; bases outside the gene matches: 4. The CDR3 is CSASGGSSYNEQFF. CDR3 DNA sequence: TGCAGTGCGAGCGGGGGGTCGTCCTACAATGAGCAGTTCTTC.

For the CDR3, the DNA is TGTGCCAGCAGCTCCCCGGGGTCCTACGAGCAGTACTTC. This translates into CASSSPGSYEQYF. The rearrangement joins TRBV7-9 to TRBJ2-7, with a possible D match to TRBD2 (5 bases). Germline V gene sequence: CDR1 SEHNR, CDR2 FQNEAQ (reference sequence). The CDR3 consists of 13 residues. V was pared by 4 bases and J by 1 base, with 8 bases between.

This clonotype was detected ten times or more. V and J are TRBV18 and TRBJ2-1; D unclear. This CDR3 contains 13 residues. The ends were cut back, 0 bases at V and 6 bases at J, with 6 bases in the middle. Germline assignment: CDR1 KGHSH and CDR2 LQKENI. The CDR3 loop is CASSPPSINEQFF. The CDR3 bases are TGTGCCAGCTCACCACCGTCTATCAATGAGCAGTTCTTC.

The gene calls are TRBV2 and TRBJ2-7; TRBD2 aligns across 14 bases. The CDR3 spans 13 residues. Trimming cost V 11 bases and J 5 bases; bases outside gene matches: 5. From germline, CDR1 is SNHLY and CDR2 FYNNEI. The CDR3 loop reads CAGTSGSGDEQYF. CDR3 DNA sequence: TGTGCCGGGACTAGCGGGAGCGGGGACGAGCAGTACTTC.

The V and J genes are TRBV2 and TRBJ2-5; the D is unclear. The CDR3 sequence is 12 residues long. CDR1 and CDR2 from the germline V gene are SNHLY and FYNNEI. V shed 5 bases and J shed 1 base, with 5 bases lying between them. This CDR3 reads CASSSVQETQYF. DNA of the CDR3: TGTGCCAGCAGTTCAGTCCAAGAGACCCAGTACTTC.

V usage is TRBV27 and J usage is TRBJ1-2; no firm D call. This CDR3 is built from 12 residues. V was trimmed by 5 bases and J by 8 bases, leaving 12 bases between them. Germline V gene sequence: CDR1 MNHEY, CDR2 SMNVEV (reference sequence). The DNA for the CDR3 is TGTGCCAGCAGTCCGGGCCAAGGAGGCTACACCTTC. Residues: CASSPGQGGYTF.

This clonotype rates as medium-sized. V usage is TRBV11-3 and J usage is TRBJ1-2; D possibly corresponds to TRBD1 (5 bases). The V gene's germline CDR1 is SGHNT and CDR2 YENEEA. The CDR3 extends over 13 amino acids. Deletions cut 3 bases from V and 1 base from J, with 6 bases between. The CDR3 loop reads CASSFGGNYGYTF. CDR3 sequence (DNA): TGTGCCAGCAGCTTTGGGGGTAACTATGGCTACACCTTC.

The chain has TRBV7-2 and TRBJ2-1; D may be TRBD2 (6 bases). The CDR3 sequence is 19 residues long. Germline loops: CDR1 SGHTA, CDR2 FQGNSA. V shed 2 bases and J shed 0 bases, with 20 bases lying between them. CDR3 region: CASSLSRPGVGSSYNEQFF. CDR3 nucleotides: TGTGCCAGCAGCTTAAGTCGACCGGGAGTCGGGAGCTCCTACAATGAGCAGTTCTTC.